This T cell receptor beta chain was sequenced during a study of cytomegalovirus exposure and HLA in healthy donors. Study-wide background: Roughly 80 million unique TCRs from HLA-typed donors made up an early data release.

Researchers ran the PCR with 60 Vbeta and 13 Jbeta primers. This table comes from immunoSEQ multiplex PCR, and its TCRdb copy is limited to in-frame clones, with some not included. Among about 130,000 clones listed, roughly four fifths were seen once. The V gene lost 3 bases and the J gene lost 10 bases, with 19 bases spanning the gap. Germline V gene sequence: CDR1 SGHTA, CDR2 FQGNSA. This CDR3 spans 15 amino acids. The rearrangement joins TRBV7-2 to TRBJ2-1, with D perhaps matching TRBD1 (5 bases). The TCR was taken from a woman between 45 and 60 years old in good health and CMV-seropositive. The specimen was PBMCs. The CDR3 coding sequence is TGTGCCAGCAGCTTCCGACAGACCCTTGGTCGAGAGCAGTTCTTC. As protein: CASSFRQTLGREQFF. The full variable domain, its missing parts supplied by reference TRBV7-2 and TRBJ2-1, is GAGVSQSPSNKVTEKGKDVELRCDPISGHTALYWYRQSLGQGLEFLIYFQGNSAPDKSGLPSDRFSAERTGGSVSTLTIQRTQQEDSAVYLCASSFRQTLGREQFFGPGTRLTVL.